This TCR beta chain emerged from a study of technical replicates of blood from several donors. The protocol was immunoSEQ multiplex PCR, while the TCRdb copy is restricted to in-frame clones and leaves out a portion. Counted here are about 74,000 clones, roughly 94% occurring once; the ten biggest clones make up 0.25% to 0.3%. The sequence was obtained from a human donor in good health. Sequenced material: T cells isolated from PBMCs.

The CDR3 sequence is CASSLLGNEQFF. The CDR3, as DNA: TGTGCCAGCAGCTTACTAGGTAATGAGCAGTTCTTC. This sequence joins TRBV5-4 and TRBJ2-1; D is possibly TRBD2 (5 bases). Trimming pared 2 bases from V and 7 bases from J, leaving 7 bases between. Germline V gene data show CDR1 as SGHNT and CDR2 as YYREEE (reference sequence). The CDR3 totals 12 residues.